The present T cell receptor beta chain was sequenced within a study of CD8 T cells in Susac syndrome. Study context: Each patient with Susac syndrome, at the time of blood draw, was therapy-naive, on corticosteroids, or on intravenous immunoglobulin alone. Study-wide findings and caveats: It was in TEMRA cells and active patients that Susac CD8+ clonal expansion peaked.

Remarks on this clonotype: Its antigen is unidentified.

About 0.5 to 1 ug RNA was reverse transcribed with random hexamers. TCRdb re-called the immunoSEQ multiplex PCR reads through MiXCR, storing one row per CDR3 protein. The sample lists under 200,000 distinct CDR3 sequences; 85% to 95% were seen once. Germline V gene sequence: CDR1 MNHEY, CDR2 SMNVEV (reference sequence). Trimming took 5 bases from V and 6 from J, leaving 14 bases between them. The CDR3 has 14 residues. V is TRBV27 and J is TRBJ1-5; D possibly corresponds to TRBD1 (5 bases). The sequenced sample consisted of CD8+ T cells from PBMCs. This receptor was taken from a human donor with Susac syndrome. This CDR3 is CASSRISGSQPQHF. CDR3 in DNA: TGTGCCAGCAGTCGAATCTCAGGGAGTCAGCCCCAGCATTTT.